The rows below give T cell receptor beta chains drawn from one sample of a study of persistence of HIV-infected CD4 T cells. The method was immunoSEQ multiplex PCR; TCRdb's version includes in-frame clones alone and lacks a portion of them. The table records about 47,000 clones, roughly 92% of them present only once. These receptors are not linked to any known antigen. This material consisted of CD4+ T cells sorted from PBMCs after approximately 20-hour stimulation, taken from a patient who received antiretroviral therapy. Every receptor here comes from an adult man with HIV who was CMV-seropositive. Both conserved end residues are part of each CDR3. Each record gives: D gene, J gene, V gene, clone size, CDR3 protein, CDR3 DNA. The D gene is left open where the match is weak. Clone size is given for some rows only: seen once, a few or many times, or a class if the clone is expanded.

NA	TRBJ1-1	TRBV3-1/TRBV3-2	NA	CASSQLEVRTEAFF	TGTGCCAGCAGCCAGCTGGAGGTCCGCACTGAAGCTTTCTTT
NA	TRBJ2-7	TRBV2	NA	CASSEVIIYEQYF	TGTGCCAGCAGTGAAGTCATCATCTACGAGCAGTACTTC
NA	TRBJ2-6	TRBV18	once	CASSLPGANVLTF	TGTGCCAGCTCACTTCCTGGGGCCAACGTCCTGACTTTC
TRBD1	TRBJ1-5	TRBV19	NA	CASSLRQGPINQPQHF	TGTGCCAGTAGTCTAAGACAGGGTCCCATCAATCAGCCCCAGCATTTT
TRBD1	TRBJ2-7	TRBV10-3	once	CAISVGTDLSYEQYF	TGTGCCATCAGTGTTGGGACAGACCTCTCCTACGAGCAGTACTTC
TRBD1	TRBJ1-5	TRBV19	NA	CAAGGPASGNQPQHF	TGTGCTGCAGGGGGCCCGGCTTCGGGCAATCAGCCCCAGCATTTT
TRBD1	TRBJ1-1	TRBV12-3/TRBV12-4	once	CASSPDRTLEAFF	TGTGCCAGCAGCCCGGACAGGACTCTTGAAGCTTTCTTT
NA	TRBJ2-2	TRBV10-2	NA	CASKEKGVTGELFF	TGCGCCAGCAAGGAGAAAGGGGTCACCGGGGAGCTGTTTTTT
TRBD1	TRBJ1-1	TRBV10-2	NA	CASSVNRGTEAFF	TGCGCCAGCAGTGTCAACAGGGGCACTGAAGCTTTCTTT
NA	TRBJ1-2	TRBV15	NA	CATSRDPGAGGYTF	TGTGCCACCAGCAGAGATCCGGGGGCAGGGGGCTACACCTTC
NA	TRBJ2-6	TRBV25-1	NA	CASTAGANVLTF	TGTGCCAGTACTGCTGGGGCCAACGTCCTGACTTTC
NA	TRBJ1-4	TRBV5-1	NA	CASSLYTTNEKLFF	TGCGCCAGCAGCTTATACACAACTAATGAAAAACTGTTTTTT
NA	TRBJ2-1	TRBV11-2	NA	CASSLVGGAESNEQFF	TGTGCCAGCAGCTTAGTCGGGGGAGCCGAGAGCAATGAGCAGTTCTTC
NA	TRBJ2-4	TRBV10-3	NA	CAISGGPGGGIGQYF	TGTGCCATCAGTGGGGGGCCAGGGGGAGGGATCGGTCAGTACTTC
NA	TRBJ1-5	TRBV5-1	once	CASSSNGANNQPQHF	TGCGCCAGCAGCTCAAACGGGGCCAACAATCAGCCCCAGCATTTT
NA	TRBJ2-6	TRBV2	few	CASSDQMTGTGANVLTF	TGTGCCAGCAGTGATCAAATGACAGGAACTGGGGCCAACGTCCTGACTTTC
NA	TRBJ1-1	TRBV10-1	few	CASSELQGQQAFF	TGCGCCAGCAGTGAGCTGCAGGGACAACAGGCTTTCTTT
NA	TRBJ1-1	TRBV7-2	NA	CASSLRIEGTEAFF	TGTGCCAGCAGCTTAAGGATCGAGGGCACTGAAGCTTTCTTT
NA	TRBJ2-5	TRBV12-3/TRBV12-4	NA	CASSLAASRAGYF	TGTGCCAGCAGTTTAGCAGCTAGCCGGGCCGGGTACTTC
NA	TRBJ2-2	TRBV6-4	NA	CASSAEEAGELFF	TGTGCCAGCAGTGCGGAGGAGGCCGGGGAGCTGTTTTTT
TRBD2	TRBJ2-1	TRBV24-1	NA	CATSDFAGGYNEQFF	TGTGCCACCAGTGATTTCGCGGGGGGGTACAATGAGCAGTTCTTC
NA	TRBJ2-7	TRBV4-2	NA	CASSQEGQHPSYEQYF	TGTGCCAGCAGCCAAGAGGGGCAACACCCGAGCTACGAGCAGTACTTC
NA	TRBJ2-3	TRBV11-2	once	CASSLGTGPDTQYF	TGTGCCAGCAGCTTAGGAACGGGCCCAGATACGCAGTATTTT
NA	TRBJ1-3	TRBV25-1	once	CASIPTGAGNTIYF	TGTGCCAGCATACCGACAGGAGCTGGAAACACCATATATTTT
NA	TRBJ1-5	TRBV12-2	NA	CASRLAIQPQHF	TGTGCAAGTCGCTTAGCGATTCAGCCCCAGCATTTT
NA	TRBJ2-3	TRBV28	NA	CASSHAAGLTRGDTQYF	TGTGCCAGCAGCCATGCCGCGGGACTCACCCGGGGAGATACGCAGTATTTT
NA	TRBJ1-1	TRBV28	NA	CASSVVGGASTEAFF	TGTGCCAGCAGTGTTGTGGGGGGGGCAAGCACTGAAGCTTTCTTT
NA	TRBJ1-2	TRBV28	few	CASSTGLGLSGYGYTF	TGTGCCAGCAGCACGGGGCTTGGCCTCTCTGGCTATGGCTACACCTTC
NA	TRBJ1-3	TRBV2	NA	CASTGLYSGNTIYF	TGTGCCAGCACCGGACTGTACTCTGGAAACACCATATATTTT
NA	TRBJ1-1	TRBV5-1	NA	CASSFGGMNTEAFF	TGCGCCAGCAGTTTCGGGGGTATGAACACTGAAGCTTTCTTT
NA	TRBJ2-7	TRBV2	NA	CASSVSRAEQYF	TGTGCCAGCAGTGTCTCCAGGGCCGAGCAGTACTTC
NA	TRBJ1-6	TRBV2	NA	CASKGGLSSYNSPLHF	TGTGCCAGCAAGGGCGGCCTAAGCTCCTATAATTCACCCCTCCACTTT
NA	TRBJ1-4	TRBV6-5	NA	CASRAGTRNEKLFF	TGTGCCAGCAGAGCCGGGACACGCAATGAAAAACTGTTTTTT
NA	TRBJ1-4	TRBV10-3	NA	CAIRGLDEKLFF	TGTGCCATCAGGGGGTTGGATGAAAAACTGTTTTTT
NA	TRBJ2-7	TRBV11-3	NA	CASSLGSNYEQYF	TGTGCCAGCAGCTTAGGATCTAACTACGAGCAGTACTTC
TRBD1	TRBJ2-7	TRBV6-2/TRBV6-3	NA	CASSYRSGTGLTNSYEQYF	TGTGCCAGCAGTTACCGCTCCGGGACAGGGCTCACCAATTCCTACGAGCAGTACTTC
TRBD1	TRBJ2-1	TRBV10-2	once	CASSGDSYNEQFF	TGCGCCAGCAGTGGGGACAGCTACAATGAGCAGTTCTTC